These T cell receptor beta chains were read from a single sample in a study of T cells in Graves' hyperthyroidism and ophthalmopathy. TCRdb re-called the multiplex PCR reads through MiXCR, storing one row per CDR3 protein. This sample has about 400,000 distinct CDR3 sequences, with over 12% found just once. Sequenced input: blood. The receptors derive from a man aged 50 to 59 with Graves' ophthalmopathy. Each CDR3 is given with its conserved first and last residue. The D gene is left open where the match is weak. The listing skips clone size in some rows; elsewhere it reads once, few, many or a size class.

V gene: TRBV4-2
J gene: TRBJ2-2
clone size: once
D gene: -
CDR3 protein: CASSQDANTGELFF
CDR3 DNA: TGTGCCAGCAGCCAAGATGCCAACACCGGGGAGCTGTTTTTT

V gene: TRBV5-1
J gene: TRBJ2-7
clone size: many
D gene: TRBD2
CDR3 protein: CASSLAGGPHEQYF
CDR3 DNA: TGCGCCAGCAGCTTGGCGGGAGGGCCCCACGAGCAGTACTTC

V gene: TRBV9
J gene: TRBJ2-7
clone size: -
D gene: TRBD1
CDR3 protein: CASSVDDRGSYEQYF
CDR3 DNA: TGTGCCAGCAGCGTAGACGACAGGGGGTCCTACGAGCAGTACTTC

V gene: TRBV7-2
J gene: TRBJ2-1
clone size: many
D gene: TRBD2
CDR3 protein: CASSPGTSVHEQFF
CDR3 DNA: TGTGCCAGCAGCCCAGGGACTAGCGTCCATGAGCAGTTCTTC

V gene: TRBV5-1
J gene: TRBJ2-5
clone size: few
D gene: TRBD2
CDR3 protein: CASSGGTSGFPETQYF
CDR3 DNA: TGCGCCAGCAGCGGGGGGACTAGCGGGTTCCCAGAGACCCAGTACTTC

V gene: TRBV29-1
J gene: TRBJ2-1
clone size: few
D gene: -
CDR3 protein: CSVDSSGSKPYNEQFF
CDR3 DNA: TGCAGCGTTGACAGTTCCGGGAGCAAACCTTACAATGAGCAGTTCTTC

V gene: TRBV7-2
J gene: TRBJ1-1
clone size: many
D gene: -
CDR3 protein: CASSLDPALNTEAFF
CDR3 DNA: TGTGCCAGCAGCTTAGATCCAGCGCTGAACACTGAAGCTTTCTTT

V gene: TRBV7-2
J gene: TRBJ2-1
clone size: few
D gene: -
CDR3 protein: CASSSLLGQGEQFF
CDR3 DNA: TGTGCCAGCAGCTCCCTCCTGGGGCAGGGTGAGCAGTTCTTC

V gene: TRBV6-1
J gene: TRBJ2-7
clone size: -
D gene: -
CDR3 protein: CASTSPGAYEQYF
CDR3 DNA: TGTGCCAGCACTTCTCCGGGGGCCTACGAGCAGTACTTC

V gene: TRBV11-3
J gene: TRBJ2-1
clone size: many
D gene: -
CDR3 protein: CASSLSGVVPYNEQFF
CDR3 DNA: TGTGCCAGCAGCTTATCCGGGGTAGTCCCCTACAATGAGCAGTTCTTC

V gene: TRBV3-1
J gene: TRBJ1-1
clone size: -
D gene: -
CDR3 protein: CASSQKTGANTEAFF
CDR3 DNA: TGTGCCAGCAGCCAAAAGACAGGCGCGAACACTGAAGCTTTCTTT

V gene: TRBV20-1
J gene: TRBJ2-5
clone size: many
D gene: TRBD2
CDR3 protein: CSARTSAQETQYF
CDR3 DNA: TGCAGTGCACGGACTAGCGCCCAAGAGACCCAGTACTTC

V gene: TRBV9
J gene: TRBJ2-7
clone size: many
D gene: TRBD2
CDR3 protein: CASSPGRASYEQYF
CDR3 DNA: TGTGCCAGCAGCCCCGGGAGGGCTTCCTACGAGCAGTACTTC

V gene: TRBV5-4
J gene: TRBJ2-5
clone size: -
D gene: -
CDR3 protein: CASSFWSRETQYF
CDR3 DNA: TGTGCCAGCAGCTTCTGGTCCAGGGAGACCCAGTACTTC

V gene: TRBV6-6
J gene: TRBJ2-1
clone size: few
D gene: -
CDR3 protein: CASSYTQRKNEQFF
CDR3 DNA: TGTGCCAGCAGTTACACCCAACGTAAAAATGAGCAGTTCTTC

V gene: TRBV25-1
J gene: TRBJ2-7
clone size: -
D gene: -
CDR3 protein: CASSDTSLSYEQYF
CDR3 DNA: TGTGCCAGCAGTGATACGAGCTTATCCTACGAGCAGTACTTC

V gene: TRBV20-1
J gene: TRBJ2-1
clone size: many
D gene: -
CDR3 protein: CSASLAGRMRVEQFF
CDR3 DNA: TGCAGTGCTAGTCTGGCGGGAAGAATGAGGGTTGAGCAGTTCTTC

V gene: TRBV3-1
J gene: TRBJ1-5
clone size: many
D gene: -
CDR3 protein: CASSPTGRGNQPQHF
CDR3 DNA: TGTGCCAGCAGCCCCACGGGGCGCGGCAATCAGCCCCAGCATTTT

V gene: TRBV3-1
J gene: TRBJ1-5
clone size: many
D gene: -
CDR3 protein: CASSLPGVQPQHF
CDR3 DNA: TGTGCCAGCAGCCTACCGGGGGTCCAGCCCCAGCATTTT

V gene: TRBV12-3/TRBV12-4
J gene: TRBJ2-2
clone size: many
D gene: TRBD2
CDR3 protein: CASSSTLAGGPTGELFF
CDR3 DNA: TGTGCCAGCAGTTCGACGCTAGCGGGAGGTCCCACCGGGGAGCTGTTTTTT

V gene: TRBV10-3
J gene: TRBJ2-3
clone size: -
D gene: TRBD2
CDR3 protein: CAISDTSGSSGTQYF
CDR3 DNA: TGTGCCATCAGTGATACTAGCGGGAGCAGTGGTACGCAGTATTTT

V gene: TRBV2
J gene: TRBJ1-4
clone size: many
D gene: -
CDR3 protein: CASSSDSANEKLFF
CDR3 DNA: TGTGCCAGCAGTTCGGACAGCGCTAATGAAAAACTGTTTTTT

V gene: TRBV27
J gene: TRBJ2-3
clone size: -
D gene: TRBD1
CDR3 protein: CASSLSGQGVADTQYF
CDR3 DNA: TGTGCCAGCAGTTTATCCGGACAGGGGGTGGCAGATACGCAGTATTTT

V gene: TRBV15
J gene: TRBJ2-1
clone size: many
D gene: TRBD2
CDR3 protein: CATSSLDSGNRNEQFF
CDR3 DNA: TGTGCCACCAGCAGCCTGGATAGCGGGAATCGAAATGAGCAGTTCTTC

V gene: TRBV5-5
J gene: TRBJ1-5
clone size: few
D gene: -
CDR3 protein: CASSLDHNQPQHF
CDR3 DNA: TGTGCCAGCAGCTTGGACCACAATCAGCCCCAGCATTTT

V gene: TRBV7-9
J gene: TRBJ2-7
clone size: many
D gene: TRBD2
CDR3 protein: CASSLAAGTYEQYF
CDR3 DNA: TGTGCCAGCAGCCTAGCGGCGGGAACCTACGAGCAGTACTTC

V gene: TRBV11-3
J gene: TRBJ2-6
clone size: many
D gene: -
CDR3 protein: CASSRGDSGANVLTF
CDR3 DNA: TGTGCCAGCAGCAGAGGGGACTCTGGGGCCAACGTCCTGACTTTC

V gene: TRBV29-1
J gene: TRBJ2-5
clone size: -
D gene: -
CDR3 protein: CSADEGVQETQYF
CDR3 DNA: TGCAGCGCCGACGAGGGGGTCCAAGAGACCCAGTACTTC

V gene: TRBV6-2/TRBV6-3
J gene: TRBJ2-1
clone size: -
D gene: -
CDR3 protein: CASSYSSWDNEQFF
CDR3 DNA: TGTGCCAGCAGTTACTCGAGCTGGGACAATGAGCAGTTCTTC

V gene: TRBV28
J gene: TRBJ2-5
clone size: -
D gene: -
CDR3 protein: CTSSPQSRSQEAQYF
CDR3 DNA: TGTACCAGCTCACCCCAAAGTAGGTCCCAAGAGGCCCAGTACTTC

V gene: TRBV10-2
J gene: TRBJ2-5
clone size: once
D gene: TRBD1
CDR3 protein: CASKHGTGLGGETQYF
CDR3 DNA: TGCGCCAGCAAGCACGGGACAGGGCTTGGAGGAGAGACCCAGTACTTC

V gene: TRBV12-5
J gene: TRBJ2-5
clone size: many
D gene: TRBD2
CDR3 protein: CASGLTALAGVTETQYF
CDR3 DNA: TGTGCTAGTGGTTTGACCGCGCTAGCGGGCGTCACAGAGACCCAGTACTTC

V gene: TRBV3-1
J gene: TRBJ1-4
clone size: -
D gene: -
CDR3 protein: CASTTGEKLFF
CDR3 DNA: TGTGCCAGCACCACGGGCGAAAAACTGTTTTTT

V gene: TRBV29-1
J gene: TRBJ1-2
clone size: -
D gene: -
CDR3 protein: CSALLYDGGYTYGYTF
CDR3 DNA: TGCAGCGCCTTACTGTATGATGGGGGTTATACCTATGGCTACACCTTC

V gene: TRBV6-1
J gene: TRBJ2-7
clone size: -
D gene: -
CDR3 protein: CASRKIFLSYEQYF
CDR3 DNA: TGTGCCAGCAGAAAGATCTTCCTCTCCTACGAGCAGTACTTC

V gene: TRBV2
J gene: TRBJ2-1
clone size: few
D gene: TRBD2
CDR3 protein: CASKREETDEQFF
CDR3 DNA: TGTGCCAGCAAACGGGAGGAAACAGATGAGCAGTTCTTC

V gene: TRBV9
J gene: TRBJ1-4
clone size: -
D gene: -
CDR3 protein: CASSEGPGGEKLFF
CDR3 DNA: TGTGCCAGCAGCGAGGGGCCAGGAGGTGAAAAACTGTTTTTT

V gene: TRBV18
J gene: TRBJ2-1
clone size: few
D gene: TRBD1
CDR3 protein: CASSRTSGTGGYNEQFF
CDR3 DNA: TGTGCCAGCTCAAGGACTTCCGGGACAGGGGGCTACAATGAGCAGTTCTTC

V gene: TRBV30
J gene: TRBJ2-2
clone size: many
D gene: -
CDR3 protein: CAYQDKNTGELFF
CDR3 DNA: TGTGCCTACCAGGACAAGAACACCGGGGAGCTGTTTTTT

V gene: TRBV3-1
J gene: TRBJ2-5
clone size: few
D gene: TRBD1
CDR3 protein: CASRLTGQGALETQYF
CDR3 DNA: TGTGCCAGCAGACTAACTGGACAGGGGGCCTTGGAGACCCAGTACTTC